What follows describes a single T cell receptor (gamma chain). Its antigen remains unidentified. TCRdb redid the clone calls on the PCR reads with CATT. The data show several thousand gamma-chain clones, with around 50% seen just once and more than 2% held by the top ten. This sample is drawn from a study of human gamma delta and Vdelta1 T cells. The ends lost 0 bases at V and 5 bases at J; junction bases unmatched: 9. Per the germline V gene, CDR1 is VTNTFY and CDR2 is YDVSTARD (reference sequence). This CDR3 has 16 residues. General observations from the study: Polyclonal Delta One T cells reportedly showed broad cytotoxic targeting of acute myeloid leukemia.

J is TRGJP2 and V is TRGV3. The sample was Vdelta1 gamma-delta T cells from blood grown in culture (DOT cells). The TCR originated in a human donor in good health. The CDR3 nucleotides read TGTGCCACCTGGGACAGGCCATCTTGGAGTGATTGGATCAAGACGTTT. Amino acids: CATWDRPSWSDWIKTF.